This TCR beta chain originates from a study of T cell responses to AZD1222 COVID-19 vaccine. Profiled with immunoSEQ multiplex PCR; TCRdb holds only in-frame clones, not every one. The table records roughly 110,000 clones, about nine tenths of them present only once. As to this clone: Antigen unknown.

General study results and limits: Unmutated variant regions reportedly attract nearly half of all spike-specific TCRs. Distributed over spike, vaccine-associated CD4 TCRs predominated at 160-218 and 743-854.

The receptor comes from an adult in good health. Specimen: peripheral blood, collected on day 0 of AZD1222 vaccination.

CDR3 residues: CASSGGTGRAEQYF. The CDR3 nucleotides are TGCGCCAGCAGCGGGGGGACAGGGAGAGCCGAGCAGTACTTC. The chain has TRBV5-1 and TRBJ2-7; 9 bases fit TRBD1. Germline V gene sequence: CDR1 SGHRS, CDR2 YFSETQ. This CDR3 comprises 14 residues. Losses at the gene ends were 4 bases for V and 6 bases for J; bases not matched to a gene: 8.